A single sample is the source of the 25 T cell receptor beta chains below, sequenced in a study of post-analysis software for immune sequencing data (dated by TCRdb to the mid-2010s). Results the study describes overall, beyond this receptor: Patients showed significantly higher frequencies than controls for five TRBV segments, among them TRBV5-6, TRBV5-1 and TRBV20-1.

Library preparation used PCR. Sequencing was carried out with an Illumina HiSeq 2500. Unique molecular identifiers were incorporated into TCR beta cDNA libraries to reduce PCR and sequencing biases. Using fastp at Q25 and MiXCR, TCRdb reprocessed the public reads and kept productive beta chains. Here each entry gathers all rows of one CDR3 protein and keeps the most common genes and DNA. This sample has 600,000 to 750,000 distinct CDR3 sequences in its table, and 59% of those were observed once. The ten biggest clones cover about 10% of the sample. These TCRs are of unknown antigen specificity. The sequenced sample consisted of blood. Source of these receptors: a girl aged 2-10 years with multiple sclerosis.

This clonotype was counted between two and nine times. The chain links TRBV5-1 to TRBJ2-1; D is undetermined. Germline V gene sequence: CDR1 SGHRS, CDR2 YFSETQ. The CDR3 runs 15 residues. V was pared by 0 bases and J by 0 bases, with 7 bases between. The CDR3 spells CASSLALASYNEQFF. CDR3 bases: TGCGCCAGCAGCTTGGCCCTCGCCTCCTACAATGAGCAGTTCTTC.

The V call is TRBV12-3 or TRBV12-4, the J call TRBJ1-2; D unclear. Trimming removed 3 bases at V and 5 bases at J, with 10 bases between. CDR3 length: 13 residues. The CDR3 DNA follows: TGTGCCAGCAGTTTTCGTCCGGGATATGGCTACACCTTC. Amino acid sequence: CASSFRPGYGYTF.

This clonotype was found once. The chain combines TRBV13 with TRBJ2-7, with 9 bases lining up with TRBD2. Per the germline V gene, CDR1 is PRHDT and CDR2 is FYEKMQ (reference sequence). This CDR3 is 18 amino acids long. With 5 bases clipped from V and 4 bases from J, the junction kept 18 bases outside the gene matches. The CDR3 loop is CASSLRPELAGLIYEQYF. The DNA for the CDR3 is TGTGCCAGCAGCCTGAGGCCCGAACTAGCGGGCCTCATTTACGAGCAGTACTTC. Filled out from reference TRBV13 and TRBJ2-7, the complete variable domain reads AAGVIQSPRHLIKEKRETATLKCYPIPRHDTVYWYQQGPGQDPQFLISFYEKMQSDKGSIPDRFSAQQFSDYHSELNMSSLELGDSALYFCASSLRPELAGLIYEQYFGPGTRLTVT.

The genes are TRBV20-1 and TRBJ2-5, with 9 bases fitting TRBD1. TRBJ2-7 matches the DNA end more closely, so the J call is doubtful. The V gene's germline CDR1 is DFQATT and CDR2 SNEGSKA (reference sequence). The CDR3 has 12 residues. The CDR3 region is CSADYRGHEQYF. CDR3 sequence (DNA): TGCAGTGCTGATTACAGGGGGCACGAGCAGTACTTC.

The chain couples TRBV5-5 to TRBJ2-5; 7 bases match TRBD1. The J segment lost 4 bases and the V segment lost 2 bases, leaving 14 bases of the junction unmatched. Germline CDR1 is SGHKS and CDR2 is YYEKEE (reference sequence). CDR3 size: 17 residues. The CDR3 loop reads CASSFPRQGVELETQYF. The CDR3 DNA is TGTGCCAGCAGCTTCCCCAGACAGGGAGTTGAGTTAGAGACCCAGTACTTC. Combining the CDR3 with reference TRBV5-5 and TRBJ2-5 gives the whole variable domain DAGVTQSPTHLIKTRGQQVTLRCSPISGHKSVSWYQQVLGQGPQFIFQYYEKEERGRGNFPDRFSARQFPNYSSELNVNALLLGDSALYLCASSFPRQGVELETQYFGPGTRLLVL.

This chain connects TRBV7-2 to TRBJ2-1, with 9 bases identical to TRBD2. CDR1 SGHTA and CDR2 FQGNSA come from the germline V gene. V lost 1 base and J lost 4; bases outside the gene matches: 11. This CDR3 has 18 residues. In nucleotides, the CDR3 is TGTGCCAGCAGCTTAGTGATCTCGGGGCGGGGGGGATACAATGAGCAGTTCTTC. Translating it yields CASSLVISGRGGYNEQFF. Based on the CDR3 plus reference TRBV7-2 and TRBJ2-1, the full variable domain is GAGVSQSPSNKVTEKGKDVELRCDPISGHTALYWYRQSLGQGLEFLIYFQGNSAPDKSGLPSDRFSAERTGGSVSTLTIQRTQQEDSAVYLCASSLVISGRGGYNEQFFGPGTRLTVL.

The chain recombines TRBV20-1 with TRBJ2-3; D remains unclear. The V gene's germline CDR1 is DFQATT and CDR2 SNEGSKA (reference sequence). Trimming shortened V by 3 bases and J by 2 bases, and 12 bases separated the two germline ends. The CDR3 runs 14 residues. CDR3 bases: TGCAGTGCTAGGCCTGGGGAAATCACAGATACGCAGTATTTT. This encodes CSARPGEITDTQYF.

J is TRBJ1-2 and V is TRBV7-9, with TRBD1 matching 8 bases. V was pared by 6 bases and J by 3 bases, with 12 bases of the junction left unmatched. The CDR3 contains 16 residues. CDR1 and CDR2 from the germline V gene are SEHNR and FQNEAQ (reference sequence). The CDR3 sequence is CASSQSGTGLHYGYTF. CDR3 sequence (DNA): TGTGCCAGCAGTCAATCCGGGACAGGTCTTCACTATGGCTACACCTTC. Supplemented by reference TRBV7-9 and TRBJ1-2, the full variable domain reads DTGVSQNPRHKITKRGQNVTFRCDPISEHNRLYWYRQTLGQGPEFLTYFQNEAQLEKSRLLSDRFSAERPKGSFSTLEIQRTEQGDSAMYLCASSQSGTGLHYGYTFGSGTRLTVV.

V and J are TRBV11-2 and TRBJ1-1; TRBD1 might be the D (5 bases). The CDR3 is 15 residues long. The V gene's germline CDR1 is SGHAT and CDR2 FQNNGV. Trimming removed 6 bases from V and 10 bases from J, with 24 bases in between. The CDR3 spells CASSAHPTDGVGAFF. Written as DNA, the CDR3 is TGTGCCAGCAGTGCCCATCCGACAGATGGGGTAGGAGCTTTCTTT.

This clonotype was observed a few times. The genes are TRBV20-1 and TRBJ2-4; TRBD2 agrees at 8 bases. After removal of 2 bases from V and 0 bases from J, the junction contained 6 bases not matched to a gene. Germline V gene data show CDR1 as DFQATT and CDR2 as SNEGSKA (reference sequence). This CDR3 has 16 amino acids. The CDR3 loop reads CSARLAGRLAKNIQYF. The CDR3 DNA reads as TGCAGTGCTAGACTAGCGGGTAGACTAGCCAAAAACATTCAGTACTTC.

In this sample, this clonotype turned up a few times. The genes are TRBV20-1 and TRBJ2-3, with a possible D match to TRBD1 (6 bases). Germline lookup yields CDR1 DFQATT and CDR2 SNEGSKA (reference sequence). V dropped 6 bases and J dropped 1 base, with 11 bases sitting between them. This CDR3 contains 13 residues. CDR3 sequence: CSARDTGTDTQYF. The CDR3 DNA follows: TGCAGTGCCAGGGACACAGGCACAGATACGCAGTATTTT.

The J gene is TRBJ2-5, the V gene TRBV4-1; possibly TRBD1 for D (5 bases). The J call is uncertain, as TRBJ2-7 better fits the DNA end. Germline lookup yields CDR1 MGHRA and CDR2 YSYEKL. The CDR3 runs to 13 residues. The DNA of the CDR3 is TGCGCCAGCAGCCAATACCAGGGTTACGAGCAGTACTTC. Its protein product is CASSQYQGYEQYF.

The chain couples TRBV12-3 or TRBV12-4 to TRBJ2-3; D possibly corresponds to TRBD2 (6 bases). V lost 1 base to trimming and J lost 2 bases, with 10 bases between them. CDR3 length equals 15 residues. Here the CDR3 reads CASSLVLGLTDTQYF. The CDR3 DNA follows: TGTGCCAGCAGTTTAGTGTTGGGACTCACAGATACGCAGTATTTT.

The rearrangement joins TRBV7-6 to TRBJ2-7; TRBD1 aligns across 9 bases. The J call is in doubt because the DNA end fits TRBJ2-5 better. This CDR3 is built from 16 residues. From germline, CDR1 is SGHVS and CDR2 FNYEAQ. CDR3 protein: CASSLLGQGGGETQYF. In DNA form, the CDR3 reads TGTGCCAGCAGCCTCTTGGGACAGGGAGGAGGAGAGACCCAGTACTTC.

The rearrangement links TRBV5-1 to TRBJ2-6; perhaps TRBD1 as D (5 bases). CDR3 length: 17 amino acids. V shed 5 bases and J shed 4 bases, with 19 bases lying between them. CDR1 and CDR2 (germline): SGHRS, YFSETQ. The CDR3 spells CASSWWGPSGGANVLTF. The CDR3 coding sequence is TGCGCCAGCAGTTGGTGGGGCCCGTCCGGGGGGGCCAACGTCCTGACTTTC. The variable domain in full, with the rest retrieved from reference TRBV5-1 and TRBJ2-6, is KAGVTQTPRYLIKTRGQQVTLSCSPISGHRSVSWYQQTPGQGLQFLFEYFSETQRNKGNFPGRFSGRQFSNSRSEMNVSTLELGDSALYLCASSWWGPSGGANVLTFGAGSRLTVL.

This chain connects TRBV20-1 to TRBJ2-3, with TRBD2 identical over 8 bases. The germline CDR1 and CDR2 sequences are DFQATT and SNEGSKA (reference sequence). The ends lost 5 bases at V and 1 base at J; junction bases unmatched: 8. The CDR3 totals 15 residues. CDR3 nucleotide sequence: TGCAGTGCTCCAGCGGGAGTCCCCGGCACAGATACGCAGTATTTT. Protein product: CSAPAGVPGTDTQYF.

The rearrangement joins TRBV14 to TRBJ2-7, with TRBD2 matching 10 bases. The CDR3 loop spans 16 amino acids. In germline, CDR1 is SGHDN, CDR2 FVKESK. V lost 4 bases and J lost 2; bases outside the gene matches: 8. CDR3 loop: CASSPRTSGATYEQYF. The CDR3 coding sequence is TGTGCCAGCAGCCCGCGGACTAGCGGAGCCACCTACGAGCAGTACTTC.

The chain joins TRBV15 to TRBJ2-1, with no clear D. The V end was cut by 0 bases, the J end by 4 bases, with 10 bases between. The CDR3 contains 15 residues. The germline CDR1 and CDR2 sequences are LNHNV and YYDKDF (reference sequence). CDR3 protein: CATSRDLGGYNEQFF. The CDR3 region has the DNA TGTGCCACCAGCAGAGATCTTGGTGGTTACAATGAGCAGTTCTTC.

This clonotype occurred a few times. Here the CDR3 reads CSVAGLAGPSGSYNEQFF. CDR3 bases: TGCAGCGTAGCCGGACTAGCGGGACCCTCCGGTTCCTACAATGAGCAGTTCTTC. The chain is built from TRBV29-1 and TRBJ2-1, with 12 positions matching TRBD2. The CDR3 runs to 18 residues. The germline CDR1 and CDR2 sequences are SQVTM and ANQGSEA. V gave up 6 bases and J gave up 1 base; unmatched junction bases: 13.

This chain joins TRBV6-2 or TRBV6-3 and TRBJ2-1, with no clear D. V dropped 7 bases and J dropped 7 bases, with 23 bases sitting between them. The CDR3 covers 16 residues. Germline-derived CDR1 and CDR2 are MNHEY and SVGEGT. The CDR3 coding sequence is TGTGCCAGCAACCCCAGAGCTGTTTTTAGGTGGAATGAGCAGTTCTTC. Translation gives CASNPRAVFRWNEQFF.

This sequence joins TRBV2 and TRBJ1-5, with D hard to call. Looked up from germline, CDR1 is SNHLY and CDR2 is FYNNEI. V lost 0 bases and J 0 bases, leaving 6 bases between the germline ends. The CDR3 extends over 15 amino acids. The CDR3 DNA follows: TGTGCCAGCAGTGAAGCTCCCTATAGCAATCAGCCCCAGCATTTT. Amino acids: CASSEAPYSNQPQHF.

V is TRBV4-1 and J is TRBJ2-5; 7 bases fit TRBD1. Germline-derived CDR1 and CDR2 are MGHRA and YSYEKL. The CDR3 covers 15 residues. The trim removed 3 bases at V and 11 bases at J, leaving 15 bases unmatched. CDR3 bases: TGCGCCAGCAGCCAGCGACAGGGACAAATCGGGGAGCAGTACTTC. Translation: CASSQRQGQIGEQYF.

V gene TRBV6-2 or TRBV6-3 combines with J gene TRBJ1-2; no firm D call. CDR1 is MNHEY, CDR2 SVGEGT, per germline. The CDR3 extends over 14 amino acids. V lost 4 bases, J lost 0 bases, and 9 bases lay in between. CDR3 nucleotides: TGTGCCAGCAGTTCGGCAGGTTCTAACTATGGCTACACCTTC. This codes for CASSSAGSNYGYTF.

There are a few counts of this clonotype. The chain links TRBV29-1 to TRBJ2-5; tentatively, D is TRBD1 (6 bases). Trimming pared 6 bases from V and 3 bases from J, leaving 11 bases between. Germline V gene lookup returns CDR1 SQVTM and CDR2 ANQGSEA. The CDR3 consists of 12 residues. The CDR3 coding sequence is TGCAGCGTCACAGGGTATGAAGAGACCCAGTACTTC. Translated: CSVTGYEETQYF.

The CDR3 sequence is CSVAGTVDQPQHF. CDR3 sequence (DNA): TGCAGCGTGGCCGGGACGGTTGATCAGCCCCAGCATTTT. The rearrangement links TRBV29-1 to TRBJ1-5, with a weak D call TRBD1 (5 bases). This CDR3 is built from 13 residues. CDR1 SQVTM and CDR2 ANQGSEA come from the germline V gene. Trimming removed 6 bases at V and 5 bases at J, with 14 bases between.